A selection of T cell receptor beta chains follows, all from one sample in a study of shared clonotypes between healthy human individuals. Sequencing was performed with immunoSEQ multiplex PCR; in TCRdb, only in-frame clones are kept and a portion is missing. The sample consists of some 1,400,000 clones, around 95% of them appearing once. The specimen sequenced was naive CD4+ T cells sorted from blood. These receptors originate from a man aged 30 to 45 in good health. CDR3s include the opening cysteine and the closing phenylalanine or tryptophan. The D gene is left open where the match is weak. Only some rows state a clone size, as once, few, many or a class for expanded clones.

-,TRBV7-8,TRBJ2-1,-,TGTGCCAGCAGCTTAGGCACACAGCATTACAATGAGCAGTTCTTC,CASSLGTQHYNEQFF
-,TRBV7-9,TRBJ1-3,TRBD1,TGTGCCAGCGTCCTTTACCCGACAGGGGAGGAGGCTGGAAACACCATATATTTT,CASVLYPTGEEAGNTIYF
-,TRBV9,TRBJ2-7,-,TGTGCCAGCAGCGTAGGACAAACCTCCTACGAGCAGTACTTC,CASSVGQTSYEQYF
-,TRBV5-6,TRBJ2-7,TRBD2,TGTGCCAGCAGCCAAGGACTAGCGGGGACCTACGAGCAGTACTTC,CASSQGLAGTYEQYF
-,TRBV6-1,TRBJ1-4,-,TGTGCCAGCAGTGAAGCAGGGGGGAGGGCTCTGGGAAAACTGTTTTTT,CASSEAGGRALGKLFF
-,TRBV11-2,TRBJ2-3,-,TGTGCCAGCAGAAAAGAAGTCCAGAAGGGGAGGGATACGCAGTATTTT,CASRKEVQKGRDTQYF
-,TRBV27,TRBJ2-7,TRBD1,TGTGCCAGCAGTCGGGACAGGGGACATTACGAGCAGTACTTC,CASSRDRGHYEQYF
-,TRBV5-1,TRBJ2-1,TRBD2,TGCGCCAGCAGCAAAGGACTAGCGGGGTTGAATGAGCAGTTCTTC,CASSKGLAGLNEQFF
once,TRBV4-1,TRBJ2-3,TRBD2,TGCGCCAGCAGCCGCTTCTCCGGGACTAGCGGCACAGATACGCAGTATTTT,CASSRFSGTSGTDTQYF
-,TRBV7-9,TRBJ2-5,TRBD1,TGTGCCAGCAGCCCGGGACAGGCTGGAGAGACCCAGTACTTC,CASSPGQAGETQYF
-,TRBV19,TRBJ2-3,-,TGTGCCAGTAGTCCTGAAACTGGCCTATCCGATACGCAGTATTTT,CASSPETGLSDTQYF
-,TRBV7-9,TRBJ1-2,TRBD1,TGTGCCAGCAGCTTAGAGACAGGGCGGGAGAGTGGCTACACCTTC,CASSLETGRESGYTF
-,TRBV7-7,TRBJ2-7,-,TGTGCTAGCAGCTTAGTCCGCGGCGAGCAGTACTTC,CASSLVRGEQYF
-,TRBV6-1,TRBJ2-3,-,TGTGCCACCACTAGCCGGGCAGATACGCAGTATTTT,CATTSRADTQYF
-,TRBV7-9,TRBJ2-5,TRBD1,TGTGCCAGCAGTCAACAGGGGGAGACCCAGTACTTC,CASSQQGETQYF
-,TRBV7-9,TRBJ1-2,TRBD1,TGTGCCAGCAGCTTCGGGACAGGGGAATTTTTTTATGGCTACACCTTC,CASSFGTGEFFYGYTF